These T cell receptor beta chains were read from a single sample in a study of T cells in localized non-small cell lung cancer. Clones were sequenced by immunoSEQ multiplex PCR, and TCRdb holds only the in-frame ones, with some missing. In the table there are 20,000 to 30,000 clones, roughly 87% of which are singletons. Material: peripheral blood, obtained before any cancer treatment. The receptors originated from a male donor older than 55 with stage I squamous cell lung carcinoma. The CDR3 runs from the conserved cysteine through the conserved F or W. The order of the fields is D gene, J gene, CDR3 length, V gene, clone size, CDR3 protein, CDR3 DNA. A D gene is named only where the DNA matches it firmly. Size tells how often a clone was seen (once, few, many) or the class of an expanded clone, and some rows leave it out.

.	TRBJ2-7	10	TRBV6-1	.	CASGRNEQYF	TGTGCCAGCGGGAGGAACGAGCAGTACTTC
.	TRBJ1-1	14	TRBV9	.	CASSVGAGDTEAFF	TGTGCCAGCAGCGTAGGGGCAGGGGACACTGAAGCTTTCTTT
.	TRBJ1-6	13	TRBV29-1	.	CSVGEGQGSPLHF	TGCAGCGTTGGTGAAGGGCAGGGTTCACCCCTCCACTTT
TRBD1	TRBJ2-7	15	TRBV18	.	CASSPPTTGPYEQYF	TGTGCCAGCTCACCACCTACGACAGGGCCCTACGAGCAGTACTTC
.	TRBJ1-4	14	TRBV9	.	CASSAAGSGLPLFF	TGTGCCAGCAGCGCAGCAGGGAGTGGTTTACCACTGTTTTTT
.	TRBJ2-3	15	TRBV12-5	.	CASGLGDEETDTQYF	TGTGCTAGTGGTTTGGGTGATGAGGAAACAGATACGCAGTATTTT
.	TRBJ1-2	13	TRBV19	.	CASNGVMGNGYTF	TGTGCCAGTAACGGGGTGATGGGCAATGGCTACACCTTC
.	TRBJ2-2	15	TRBV5-1	.	CASSLEQGGTGELFF	TGCGCCAGCAGCTTGGAACAGGGTGGCACCGGGGAGCTGTTTTTT
TRBD1	TRBJ1-2	12	TRBV18	.	CASSPTGNGYTF	TGTGCCAGCTCACCGACAGGGAATGGCTACACCTTC
.	TRBJ1-3	12	TRBV5-1	.	CASRQDADTIYF	TGCGCCAGCAGACAGGACGCGGACACCATATATTTT
.	TRBJ2-7	15	TRBV6-5	.	CASSYSAGLSYEQYF	TGTGCCAGCAGTTACTCGGCGGGCCTCTCCTACGAGCAGTACTTC
.	TRBJ1-1	14	TRBV2	.	CASDDQFLGTEAFF	TGTGCCAGCGATGACCAATTTTTGGGGACTGAAGCTTTCTTT
.	TRBJ2-7	12	TRBV2	.	CASTERGYEQYF	TGTGCCAGCACCGAAAGGGGCTACGAGCAGTACTTC
.	TRBJ1-6	15	TRBV5-4	.	CASRPWEPGNSPLHF	TGTGCCAGCAGACCTTGGGAGCCGGGGAATTCACCCCTCCACTTT
TRBD1	TRBJ1-1	14	TRBV2	.	CASRDRVLRPEAFF	TGTGCCAGCAGGGACAGGGTCCTGCGGCCTGAAGCTTTCTTT
TRBD2	TRBJ2-1	14	TRBV7-9	.	CASRGLAGGNEQFF	TGTGCCAGCAGGGGACTAGCGGGAGGCAATGAGCAGTTCTTC
.	TRBJ2-1	15	TRBV5-6	.	CASSLRDGLYNEQFF	TGTGCCAGCAGCTTGAGGGACGGATTATACAATGAGCAGTTCTTC
TRBD1	TRBJ1-1	16	TRBV4-1	.	CASSLGQGIMNTEAFF	TGCGCCAGCAGCCTTGGACAGGGCATCATGAACACTGAAGCTTTCTTT
.	TRBJ2-1	11	TRBV30	once	CAWSSSFEQFF	TGTGCCTGGAGTAGCAGCTTTGAGCAGTTCTTC
.	TRBJ1-6	14	TRBV7-9	few	CASSLAVEPSPLHF	TGTGCCAGCAGCTTAGCAGTAGAACCCTCACCCCTCCACTTT
.	TRBJ1-1	14	TRBV5-1	.	CASSLNTMNTEAFF	TGCGCCAGCAGCTTGAACACCATGAACACTGAAGCTTTCTTT
.	TRBJ2-7	14	TRBV6-5	few	CASSTGTGSYEQYF	TGTGCCAGCAGCACCGGGACGGGCTCCTACGAGCAGTACTTC
.	TRBJ1-1	14	TRBV2	.	CASSADSGTTEAFF	TGTGCCAGCAGTGCGGACTCCGGAACAACTGAAGCTTTCTTT
.	TRBJ1-1	15	TRBV25-1	.	CASSEQGHTFTEAFF	TGTGCCAGCAGTGAACAGGGGCATACGTTCACTGAAGCTTTCTTT
TRBD1	TRBJ2-7	14	TRBV2	.	CASGQGISIYEQYF	TGTGCCAGCGGACAGGGAATCAGCATCTACGAGCAGTACTTC
.	TRBJ1-1	16	TRBV9	.	CASSVQPGLFNTEAFF	TGTGCCAGCAGCGTCCAGCCCGGACTATTTAACACTGAAGCTTTCTTT
.	TRBJ1-2	15	TRBV7-2	.	CASSLSGRINYGYTF	TGTGCCAGCAGCTTATCGGGCAGGATTAACTATGGCTACACCTTC
TRBD1	TRBJ2-7	15	TRBV11-2	once	CASSLEGQGIYEQYF	TGTGCCAGCAGCTTAGAGGGACAGGGCATCTACGAGCAGTACTTC
.	TRBJ2-7	15	TRBV6-5	.	CASRKGPSNSYEQYF	TGTGCCAGCAGGAAGGGACCGTCCAACTCCTACGAGCAGTACTTC
.	TRBJ1-2	11	TRBV5-6	.	CASSLDYGYTF	TGTGCCAGCAGCTTGGATTATGGCTACACCTTC
.	TRBJ1-1	14	TRBV5-1	.	CASRIQPPNTEAFF	TGCGCCAGCAGAATTCAGCCGCCGAACACTGAAGCTTTCTTT
.	TRBJ2-3	14	TRBV19	.	CASRTRGSTDTQYF	TGTGCCAGTAGAACACGGGGGAGCACAGATACGCAGTATTTT
.	TRBJ1-2	13	TRBV6-6	.	CASSYGGRYGYTF	TGTGCCAGCAGTTATGGGGGCCGCTATGGCTACACCTTC
TRBD2	TRBJ2-5	13	TRBV5-1	once	CASRREPQETQYF	TGCGCCAGCAGGCGGGAGCCGCAAGAGACCCAGTACTTC
TRBD1	TRBJ2-7	14	TRBV14	.	CASSHTGQSYEQYF	TGTGCCAGCAGCCACACGGGACAGTCCTACGAGCAGTACTTC
.	TRBJ2-5	13	TRBV7-2	.	CASSPYLGETQYF	TGTGCCAGCAGCCCGTACTTAGGGGAGACCCAGTACTTC
.	TRBJ1-6	15	TRBV18	once	CASSQRGIEGSPLHF	TGTGCCAGCTCGCAGAGGGGGATTGAGGGGTCACCCCTCCACTTT
.	TRBJ1-2	15	TRBV6-1	.	CASSEADLTPGGYTF	TGTGCCAGCAGTGAGGCGGACCTAACCCCTGGCGGCTACACCTTC
.	TRBJ1-1	16	TRBV21-1	.	CASSPRRVDRNTEAFF	TGTGCCAGCAGCCCACGGCGAGTAGACAGGAACACTGAAGCTTTCTTT